This record looks at one TCR beta chain sequence and its context. From germline, CDR1 is SGHVS and CDR2 FQNEAQ. The CDR3 covers 14 residues. The trim removed 5 bases at V and 4 bases at J, leaving 2 bases unmatched. The PCR ran on 60 Vbeta and 13 Jbeta primers. Only in-frame clones appear in the TCRdb table, and some are missing; sequencing was by immunoSEQ multiplex PCR. The sample includes about 160,000 clones, around 75% seen only once; the top ten take less than 3%. The sample originates from a study of cytomegalovirus exposure and HLA in healthy donors. The material sequenced was PBMCs. The receptor was derived from a female donor in good health and CMV-seronegative. The rearrangement links TRBV7-8 to TRBJ1-5; 10 positions agree with TRBD1. CDR3 in DNA: TGTGCCAGCAGCCGGACAGGGGGAAATCAGCCCCAGCATTTT. The encoded protein is CASSRTGGNQPQHF.